Following are 19 T cell receptor beta chains from one sample sequenced in a study of T cell repertoires in cytomegalovirus infection. These receptors have no known antigen. TCRdb reanalysed the reads using MiXCR and keeps one entry per CDR3 protein. The repertoire has fewer than 1,000,000 distinct CDR3 sequences, more than 25% of them found once; the top ten carry around an eighth. Sample: cultured CD8+ T cells from PBMCs, taken from culture after CMV antigen stimulation. The source is a human donor in good health (CMV status not recorded). Some clones in this sample may be carry-over from other donors' samples.

In this sample, this clonotype turned up once. This rearrangement joins TRBV25-1 to TRBJ2-6, with D maybe TRBD1 (6 bases). Germline V CDR1 and CDR2: MGHDK, SYGVNS. V lost 8 bases, J lost 1 base, and 9 bases lay in between. The CDR3 sequence is 14 residues long. In nucleotides, the CDR3 is TGTGCCAGCGGAACAGGGTCTGGGGCCAACGTCCTGACTTTC. As protein: CASGTGSGANVLTF. Complete variable domain (other parts from reference TRBV25-1 and TRBJ2-6): EADIYQTPRYLVIGTGKKITLECSQTMGHDKMYWYQQDPGMELHLIHYSYGVNSTEKGDLSSESTVSRIRTEHFPLTLESARPSHTSQYLCASGTGSGANVLTFGAGSRLTVL.

The V gene is TRBV5-1, the J gene TRBJ2-5; D remains ambiguous. This CDR3 has 13 residues. V was cut by 4 bases and J by 5 bases, with 12 bases left in between. From germline, CDR1 is SGHRS and CDR2 YFSETQ. Here the CDR3 DNA reads TGCGCCAGCAGCAAGACTCCCTTGGAGACCCAGTACTTC. Protein sequence: CASSKTPLETQYF.

The CDR3 nucleotides read TGTGCCAGCAGTTTAAGGGACACCCAAGAGACCCAGTACTTC. This encodes CASSLRDTQETQYF. The J gene is TRBJ2-5, the V gene TRBV28; a weak D match, TRBD1 (6 bases). Trimming pared 2 bases from V and 1 base from J, leaving 8 bases between. Germline CDR1 is MDHEN and CDR2 is SYDVKM. This CDR3 is 14 amino acids long.

The gene calls are TRBV12-3 or TRBV12-4 and TRBJ1-1, with 7 bases matching TRBD1. Trimming took 4 bases from V and 12 from J; bases not matched to a gene: 17. The CDR3 runs 15 residues. In nucleotides, the CDR3 is TGTGCCAGCAGTTCCCCAGGGACAGCGGGCAGGGGGACTTTCTTT. Translating it yields CASSSPGTAGRGTFF.

Details on this clonotype: One base away lies a much larger clone, so this may be a sequencing read error. This chain connects TRBV5-1 to TRBJ1-1; D remains unclear. This CDR3 region has 13 residues. V lost 7 bases and J lost 3, with 13 bases in between. Germline CDR1 reads SGHRS; CDR2 reads YFSETQ. CDR3 residues: CASRTAMDTEAFF. Here the CDR3 DNA reads TGCGCCAGCCGGACCGCCATGGACACTGAAGCTTTCTTT.

This clonotype was observed many times. This chain joins TRBV28 and TRBJ1-2, with a possible D match to TRBD1 (5 bases). Germline V CDR1 and CDR2: MDHEN, SYDVKM. The CDR3 runs to 16 residues. V lost 4 bases to trimming and J lost 8 bases, with 23 bases between them. Here the CDR3 DNA reads TGTGCCAGCAGTTCCCTTGGGACCGGGATGTGGAGCGGCTACACCTTC. It encodes CASSSLGTGMWSGYTF.

This clonotype was seen a handful of times. This chain uses TRBV7-8 with TRBJ2-1; no clear D. CDR1 SGHVS and CDR2 FQNEAQ come from the germline V gene. CDR3 size: 13 residues. V shed 4 bases and J shed 9 bases, with 13 bases lying between them. The CDR3 DNA follows: TGTGCCAGCAGCTCTCTTAGGCCCCCTGAGCAGTTCTTC. It codes for CASSSLRPPEQFF.

This rearrangement joins TRBV10-3 to TRBJ2-1; possibly TRBD1 for D (5 bases). Germline V CDR1 and CDR2: ENHRY, SYGVKD. The CDR3 sequence is 16 residues long. Trimming removed 0 bases at V and 6 bases at J, with 15 bases between. In DNA form, the CDR3 reads TGTGCCATCAGTGAGTCAGGGGCTGAACCGATCAATGAGCAGTTCTTC. Its translation: CAISESGAEPINEQFF.

The CDR3 bases are TGTGCCAACAGTACCAGGACAGGAAGCTCTGGAAACACCATATATTTT. This translates into CANSTRTGSSGNTIYF. The chain couples TRBV7-4 to TRBJ1-3; 7 nucleotides agree with TRBD1. This CDR3 is built from 16 residues. CDR1 and CDR2 (germline): SGHVT, SQSDAQ. Trimming at V came to 10 bases and at J to 0 bases, leaving 12 bases not matched to a gene.

J is TRBJ2-2 and V is TRBV6-6, with D possibly matching TRBD1 (6 bases). CDR1 MNHNY and CDR2 SVGAGI come from the germline V gene (reference sequence). Trimming took 3 bases from V and 2 from J, leaving 10 bases between them. CDR3 length: 15 residues. CDR3: CASSYTGFNTGELFF. DNA for the CDR3: TGTGCCAGCAGTTATACAGGGTTCAACACCGGGGAGCTGTTTTTT.

This clonotype was counted many times. This chain connects TRBV7-2 to TRBJ2-1; possibly TRBD2 for D (6 bases). This CDR3 is built from 16 residues. CDR1 SGHTA and CDR2 FQGNSA come from the germline V gene. Trimming took off 5 bases at V and 2 bases at J, with 16 bases between the two ends. CDR3 protein: CASSDRRDGAYNEQFF. The CDR3 region has the DNA TGTGCCAGCAGCGACCGGAGGGACGGCGCCTACAATGAGCAGTTCTTC.

The chain couples TRBV4-1 to TRBJ1-5; possibly TRBD1 for D (5 bases). Germline values: CDR1 MGHRA, CDR2 YSYEKL. The CDR3 extends over 15 amino acids. The V end lost 0 bases, the J end lost 7 bases, and 13 bases lay between the germline ends. CDR3 in DNA: TGCGCCAGCAGCCAAGAGAAAACGGGGGACCAGCCCCAGCATTTT. This codes for CASSQEKTGDQPQHF.

This clonotype was recorded many times. The chain employs TRBV7-2 and TRBJ2-4; no definite D call. There are 16 residues in the CDR3. Trimming removed 0 bases at V and 0 bases at J, with 9 bases between. In germline, CDR1 is SGHTA, CDR2 FQGNSA. The CDR3 sequence is CASSLAFWEAKNIQYF. In DNA form, the CDR3 reads TGTGCCAGCAGCTTAGCGTTTTGGGAAGCCAAAAACATTCAGTACTTC. The variable domain in full, with the rest retrieved from reference TRBV7-2 and TRBJ2-4, is GAGVSQSPSNKVTEKGKDVELRCDPISGHTALYWYRQSLGQGLEFLIYFQGNSAPDKSGLPSDRFSAERTGGSVSTLTIQRTQQEDSAVYLCASSLAFWEAKNIQYFGAGTRLSVL.

The chain links TRBV7-9 to TRBJ1-5; 7 bases map to TRBD1. There are 15 residues in the CDR3. V lost 2 bases, J lost 3 bases, and 4 bases stayed unmatched. Germline CDR1 reads SEHNR; CDR2 reads FQNEAQ (reference sequence). The CDR3 reads CASSLLGTDNQPQHF. CDR3 DNA sequence: TGTGCCAGCAGCTTACTAGGGACAGACAATCAGCCCCAGCATTTT. Full variable domain (remainder filled in from reference TRBV7-9 and TRBJ1-5): DTGVSQNPRHKITKRGQNVTFRCDPISEHNRLYWYRQTLGQGPEFLTYFQNEAQLEKSRLLSDRFSAERPKGSFSTLEIQRTEQGDSAMYLCASSLLGTDNQPQHFGDGTRLSIL.

The rearrangement joins TRBV25-1 to TRBJ1-5; possible D gene TRBD1, 5 bases. V shed 3 bases and J shed 4 bases, with 16 bases lying between them. The CDR3 contains 16 residues. Germline V CDR1 and CDR2: MGHDK, SYGVNS. The CDR3 coding sequence is TGTGCCAGCAGTGACGGGGCCCCCGGAGGGAATCAGCCCCAGCATTTT. This sequence encodes CASSDGAPGGNQPQHF.

This clonotype was observed a handful of times. The genes are TRBV6-1 and TRBJ2-7, with no clear D. The V and J ends lost 1 base and 1 base respectively, with 8 bases between them. The length of the CDR3 is 14 residues. Germline V gene sequence: CDR1 MNHNS, CDR2 SASEGT. The CDR3: CASSEGLNSYEQYF. Written as DNA, the CDR3 is TGTGCCAGCAGTGAAGGACTGAATTCCTACGAGCAGTACTTC.

The genes are TRBV29-1 and TRBJ1-1, with TRBD1 as a possible D gene (6 bases). Trimming stripped 2 bases from V and 4 bases from J, with 11 bases between. In germline, CDR1 is SQVTM, CDR2 ANQGSEA. The CDR3 consists of 13 residues. Written as DNA, the CDR3 is TGCAGCGTTGAAAGGCAGGGGTTCACTGAAGCTTTCTTT. It yields the protein CSVERQGFTEAFF.

This clonotype has a single count. The gene calls are TRBV19 and TRBJ2-2; the match to TRBD2 covers 12 bases. The CDR3 runs to 16 residues. CDR1 and CDR2 from the germline V gene are LNHDA and SQIVND (reference sequence). V dropped 5 bases and J dropped 6; count of bases not matched to a gene: 7. For the CDR3, the DNA is TGTGCCAGTAGTCTCCTGACTAGCGGGGGTGCCGGGGAGCTGTTTTTT. Its protein product is CASSLLTSGGAGELFF. The whole variable domain, filled in from reference TRBV19 and TRBJ2-2, reads DGGITQSPKYLFRKEGQNVTLSCEQNLNHDAMYWYRQDPGQGLRLIYYSQIVNDFQKGDIAEGYSVSREKKESFPLTVTSAQKNPTAFYLCASSLLTSGGAGELFFGEGSRLTVL.

This clonotype has a count of ten or more. A read error may produce the germline difference seen at one junction end. V gene TRBV4-2 combines with J gene TRBJ2-5; TRBD2 matches 10 bases. Per germline, CDR1 LGHNA and CDR2 YNFKEQ. The length of the CDR3 is 15 residues. CDR3 nucleotide sequence: TGCGCCAGCAGCCAAGAGCGGGGGGGCCAAGAGACCCAGTACTTC. Amino acids: CASSQERGGQETQYF.